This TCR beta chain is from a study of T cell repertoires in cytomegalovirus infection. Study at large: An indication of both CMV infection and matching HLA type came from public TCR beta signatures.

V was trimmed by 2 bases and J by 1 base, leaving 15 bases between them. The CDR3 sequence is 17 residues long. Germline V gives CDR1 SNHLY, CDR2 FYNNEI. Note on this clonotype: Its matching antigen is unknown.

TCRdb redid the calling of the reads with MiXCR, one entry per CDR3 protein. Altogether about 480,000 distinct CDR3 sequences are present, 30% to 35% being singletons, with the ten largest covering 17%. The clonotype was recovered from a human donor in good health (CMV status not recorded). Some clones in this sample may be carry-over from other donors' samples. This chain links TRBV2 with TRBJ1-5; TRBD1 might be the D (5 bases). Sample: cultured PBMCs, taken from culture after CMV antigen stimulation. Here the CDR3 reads CASSERFPGGSNQPQHF. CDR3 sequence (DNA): TGTGCCAGCAGTGAACGGTTTCCCGGGGGGAGCAATCAGCCCCAGCATTTT.